This entry lists 22 T cell receptor beta chains sequenced from one sample in a study of T cells after posttransplantation cyclophosphamide. Clones were read by immunoSEQ multiplex PCR, and TCRdb kept only the in-frame ones, dropping some. This table has thousands of clones, over 65% appearing once. Busulfan-fludarabine conditioning, marrow transplant, and cyclophosphamide on days +3 and +4 were administered. Source: PBMCs, taken after allogeneic stem cell transplant with posttransplant cyclophosphamide. Every receptor here comes from a female patient between 40 and 50 years old who received an allogeneic stem cell transplant from an unrelated donor, was CMV-positive, and had no GVHD. Some T cells may have come from the graft donor.

The V gene is TRBV7-9, the J gene TRBJ2-5; 7 bases are shared with TRBD1. This CDR3 is 14 amino acids long. Germline-derived CDR1 and CDR2 are SEHNR and FQNEAQ (reference sequence). V was clipped by 3 bases and J by 4 bases; unmatched bases: 5. The CDR3 protein is CASSLFYRGETQYF. The CDR3 region has the DNA TGTGCCAGCAGCTTGTTTTACAGGGGAGAGACCCAGTACTTC.

The chain links TRBV28 to TRBJ2-3, with D hard to call. With 5 bases removed from V and 1 base from J, the gap between germline ends came to 19 bases. Germline V gene sequence: CDR1 MDHEN, CDR2 SYDVKM. This CDR3 is built from 17 residues. CDR3 sequence reads: CASSVSSGTAGTDTQYF. CDR3 sequence (DNA): TGTGCCAGCAGTGTCTCCTCTGGTACTGCGGGCACAGATACGCAGTATTTT.

The gene calls are TRBV2 and TRBJ1-1; 9 nucleotides align to TRBD1. Germline CDR1 and CDR2: SNHLY and FYNNEI. Unmatched junction bases numbered 3, after V lost 1 base and J lost 9 bases. The CDR3 totals 13 residues. The CDR3 DNA is TGTGCCAGCAGTGAAGGGACAGGGGAAAAAGCTTTCTTT. Amino acid sequence: CASSEGTGEKAFF.

The rearrangement uses TRBV9 and TRBJ2-3; perhaps TRBD2 as D (5 bases). Germline V gives CDR1 SGDLS, CDR2 YYNGEE. This CDR3 has 13 residues. Deletions cut 4 bases from V and 4 bases from J, with 10 bases between. CDR3 nucleotides: TGTGCCAGCAGCCTTGGGAGCTCAGATACGCAGTATTTT. The encoded protein is CASSLGSSDTQYF.

The chain links TRBV15 to TRBJ1-3; no clear D gene. CDR1 LNHNV and CDR2 YYDKDF come from the germline V gene (reference sequence). V shed 3 bases and J shed 7 bases, with 10 bases lying between them. This CDR3 comprises 13 residues. The DNA for the CDR3 is TGTGCCACCAGCAGCGGGGTTTGGAACACCATATATTTT. Protein sequence: CATSSGVWNTIYF.

J is TRBJ2-2 and V is TRBV18; the D gene is possibly TRBD2 (5 bases). V dropped 3 bases and J dropped 0 bases, with 8 bases sitting between them. The length of the CDR3 is 15 residues. Germline CDR1 reads KGHSH; CDR2 reads LQKENI. The CDR3 reads CASSPEGSNTGELFF. The CDR3 DNA is TGTGCCAGCTCACCTGAGGGATCGAACACCGGGGAGCTGTTTTTT.

V usage is TRBV19 and J usage is TRBJ1-1; D remains ambiguous. Germline loops: CDR1 LNHDA, CDR2 SQIVND (reference sequence). This CDR3 contains 11 residues. The V end was cut by 9 bases, the J end by 7 bases, with 12 bases between. DNA for the CDR3: TGTGCCAGCCTAGGTCGGGTTGAAGCTTTCTTT. Encoded protein: CASLGRVEAFF.

The chain is built from TRBV4-3 and TRBJ1-2; 7 nucleotides line up with TRBD1. This CDR3 has 15 amino acids. V lost 0 bases and J lost 7; bases outside the gene matches: 8. Germline-derived CDR1 and CDR2 are LGHNA and YSLEER. This CDR3 is CASSQDWGQMSGYTF. The CDR3 DNA is TGCGCCAGCAGCCAAGATTGGGGACAGATGAGTGGCTACACCTTC.

The chain links TRBV7-2 to TRBJ2-3; a possible D gene is TRBD2 (6 bases). Germline V gene data show CDR1 as SGHTA and CDR2 as FQGNSA. The V end lost 1 base, the J end lost 1 base, and 18 bases lay between the germline ends. This CDR3 is 18 amino acids long. Written as DNA, the CDR3 is TGTGCCAGCAGCTTAGACCCCAAGGCGACTAGACGCACAGATACGCAGTATTTT. Translating it yields CASSLDPKATRRTDTQYF.

The chain combines TRBV2 with TRBJ2-7; possible D gene TRBD1, 5 bases. The CDR3 totals 14 residues. Germline CDR1 reads SNHLY; CDR2 reads FYNNEI. Trimming removed 4 bases at V and 3 bases at J, with 13 bases between. The CDR3 nucleotides read TGTGCCAGCAGTGGCCAGGGCGAAAACTACGAGCAGTACTTC. Protein: CASSGQGENYEQYF.

V usage is TRBV5-1 and J usage is TRBJ2-7, with 7 bases identical to TRBD1. The CDR3 extends over 14 amino acids. Germline V gene lookup returns CDR1 SGHRS and CDR2 YFSETQ. Trimming at V came to 0 bases and at J to 2 bases, leaving 2 bases not matched to a gene. CDR3 coding DNA: TGCGCCAGCAGCTTGGAAGGACAGGCCTACGAGCAGTACTTC. It encodes CASSLEGQAYEQYF.

The chain uses TRBV19 and TRBJ2-3; 8 bases are shared with TRBD2. Germline lookup yields CDR1 LNHDA and CDR2 SQIVND (reference sequence). The CDR3 spans 19 residues. The J segment lost 2 bases and the V segment lost 7 bases, leaving 20 bases of the junction unmatched. The DNA of the CDR3 is TGTGCCAGTACTATCGCGGGACTAGGAACTAGCCGATCCACAGATACGCAGTATTTT. Translated, it gives CASTIAGLGTSRSTDTQYF.

This clone was found a few times. The J gene is TRBJ1-6, the V gene TRBV4-2, with D maybe TRBD1 (6 bases). V was shortened by 0 bases and J by 10 bases, with 13 bases between the two germline ends. Per germline, CDR1 LGHNA and CDR2 YNFKEQ. The CDR3 extends over 15 amino acids. The chain's CDR3 is CASSQDRGLESPLHF. For the CDR3, the DNA is TGTGCCAGCAGCCAAGACAGGGGACTAGAGTCACCCCTCCACTTT.

CDR3 bases: TGCGCCAGCAGCCAAGATAGGAGGTCGGTTGCAACTAATGAAAAACTGTTTTTT. Translation gives CASSQDRRSVATNEKLFF. The rearrangement uses TRBV4-3 and TRBJ1-4; no firm D call. The CDR3 contains 18 residues. Deletions cut 0 bases from V and 0 bases from J, with 14 bases between. CDR1 is LGHNA and CDR2 is YSLEER in the germline V gene.

The sample holds a few counts of this clone. The chain carries TRBV2 and TRBJ1-3; the D gene is possibly TRBD1 (6 bases). CDR3 length equals 14 residues. Looked up from germline, CDR1 is SNHLY and CDR2 is FYNNEI. V lost 7 bases to trimming and J lost 3 bases, with 13 bases between them. The CDR3: CASMMGAGGNTIYF. CDR3 coding DNA: TGTGCCAGCATGATGGGGGCGGGTGGAAACACCATATATTTT.

The V and J genes are TRBV20-1 and TRBJ2-5; D ambiguous. Germline lookup yields CDR1 DFQATT and CDR2 SNEGSKA (reference sequence). The V and J ends lost 5 bases and 7 bases respectively, with 11 bases between them. The CDR3 is 11 residues long. This chain's CDR3 is CSAYISSTQYF. The CDR3 nucleotides read TGCAGTGCTTATATTAGTTCGACCCAGTACTTC.

V gene TRBV18 combines with J gene TRBJ2-7; 9 bases match TRBD1. The germline V gene encodes CDR1 KGHSH and CDR2 LQKENI. This CDR3 contains 16 residues. The V gene end was trimmed by 3 bases and the J gene end by 0 bases; junction bases not matched to a gene: 6. The CDR3 sequence is CASSPRQGGLSYEQYF. The CDR3 nucleotides are TGTGCCAGCTCACCTAGACAGGGGGGGCTCTCCTACGAGCAGTACTTC.

CDR3: CASSLGRGRETQYF. DNA for the CDR3: TGCGCCAGCAGCTTGGGCAGGGGGAGGGAGACCCAGTACTTC. V gene TRBV5-1 combines with J gene TRBJ2-5; possible D gene TRBD1, 7 bases. The CDR3 is 14 residues long. V was shortened by 0 bases and J by 5 bases, with 11 bases between the two germline ends. Per the germline V gene, CDR1 is SGHRS and CDR2 is YFSETQ.

The chain employs TRBV2 and TRBJ2-5, with a weak D call TRBD1 (5 bases). The tail of the sequence fits TRBJ2-7 better, so the J call may be wrong. The CDR3 totals 14 residues. Germline values: CDR1 SNHLY, CDR2 FYNNEI. CDR3 nucleotide sequence: TGTGCCAGCAGTGGCCAGGGCGAAAACTACGAGCAGTACTTC. It codes for CASSGQGENYEQYF.

The V call is TRBV19, the J call TRBJ2-1, with TRBD1 matching over 8 bases. Germline CDR1 is LNHDA and CDR2 is SQIVND (reference sequence). There are 15 residues in the CDR3. The V gene end was trimmed by 3 bases and the J gene end by 3 bases; junction bases not matched to a gene: 4. Here the CDR3 reads CASSMAGTGYNEQFF. The CDR3 DNA follows: TGTGCCAGTAGTATGGCCGGGACAGGCTACAATGAGCAGTTCTTC.

V usage is TRBV6-5 and J usage is TRBJ2-7; 8 bases are a match to TRBD2. The CDR3 runs 15 residues. In germline, CDR1 is MNHEY, CDR2 SVGAGI. With V trimmed by 7 bases and J by 5 bases, 13 bases remained unmatched. CDR3 nucleotides: TGTGCCAGCACCGCTTCGGGGGGGGTATCCCACGAGCAGTACTTC. Residues: CASTASGGVSHEQYF.

This sequence joins TRBV7-9 and TRBJ1-3; 10 bases align to TRBD1. With V trimmed by 5 bases and J by 0 bases, 1 base remained unmatched. The CDR3 is 15 amino acids. Germline values: CDR1 SEHNR, CDR2 FQNEAQ (reference sequence). Here the CDR3 reads CASSRTGGSGNTIYF. The CDR3 DNA follows: TGTGCCAGCAGCAGGACAGGGGGCTCTGGAAACACCATATATTTT.